The source of this TCR beta chain is a study of CD8 T cells in ankylosing spondylitis. Making use of molecular barcodes, quantitative 5'-RACE generated TCR beta libraries. Each CDR3 protein is one row after TCRdb ran MiXCR on the 5' RACE reads. This sample has 200,000 to 250,000 distinct CDR3 sequences, with 8% to 11% found just once. The CDR3 covers 13 residues. The V segment lost 6 bases and the J segment 7 bases; nucleotides outside the gene matches: 5. This clonotype was found many times. Its matching antigen is unknown. Findings of the study overall: The disease-linked clones had a CD8+ phenotype and low blood frequencies. The authors reported significant enrichment of disease-linked clones in matched ankylosing spondylitis synovial fluid.

This clonotype originated in a male donor with ankylosing spondylitis or in good health (not recorded which). The chain uses TRBV12-3 or TRBV12-4 and TRBJ1-2; 10 bases agree with TRBD1. Sequencing used blood, either unsorted or a sorted T cell fraction (not recorded which). CDR3 DNA sequence: TGTGCCAGCAGCTCCGACAGGGGGCCTGGCTACACCTTC. Protein product: CASSSDRGPGYTF.